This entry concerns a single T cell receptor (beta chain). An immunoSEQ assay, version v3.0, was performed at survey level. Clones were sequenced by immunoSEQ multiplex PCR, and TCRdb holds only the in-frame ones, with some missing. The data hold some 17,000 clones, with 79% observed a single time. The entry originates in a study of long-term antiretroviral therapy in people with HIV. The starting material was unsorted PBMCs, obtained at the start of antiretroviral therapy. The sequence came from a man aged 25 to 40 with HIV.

CDR3 sequence (DNA): TGTGCCAGTAGTATCCCGGACAATGTTAACTATGGCTACACCTTC. This codes for CASSIPDNVNYGYTF. This chain links TRBV19 with TRBJ1-2; D possibly corresponds to TRBD1 (5 bases). Germline V CDR1 and CDR2: LNHDA, SQIVND (reference sequence). Trimming took off 3 bases at V and 1 base at J, with 12 bases between the two ends. This CDR3 comprises 15 residues.